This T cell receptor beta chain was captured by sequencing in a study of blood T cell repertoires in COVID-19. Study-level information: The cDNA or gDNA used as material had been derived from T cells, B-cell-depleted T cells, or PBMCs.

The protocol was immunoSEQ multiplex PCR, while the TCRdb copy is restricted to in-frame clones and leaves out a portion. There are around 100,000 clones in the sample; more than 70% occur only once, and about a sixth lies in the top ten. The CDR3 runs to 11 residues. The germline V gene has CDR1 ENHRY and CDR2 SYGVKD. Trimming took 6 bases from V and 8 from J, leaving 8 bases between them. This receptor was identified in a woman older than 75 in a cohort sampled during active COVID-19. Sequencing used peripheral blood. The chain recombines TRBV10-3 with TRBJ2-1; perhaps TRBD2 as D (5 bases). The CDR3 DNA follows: TGTGCCATCAGGAGGGAAGATGAGCAGTTCTTC. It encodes CAIRREDEQFF.